The sequence of this T cell receptor beta chain was determined in a study of PD-1 blockade in classical Hodgkin lymphoma. CDR3 length: 14 residues. V was cut by 0 bases and J by 1 base, with 4 bases left in between. Germline V lookup: CDR1 SGHTA, CDR2 FQGNSA. Profiled with immunoSEQ multiplex PCR; TCRdb holds only in-frame clones, not every one. Among about 22,000 clones listed, 70% to 80% were seen once. This sample's time point: cycle 4 day 1 (C4D1), after more than 5 weeks of nivolumab. Brentuximab vedotin exposure varied among the patients, all of whom had relapsed after autologous stem cell transplantation. Magnetic negative selection was used to purify CD4+ T cells from PBMCs that had been thawed.

The J gene is TRBJ1-5, the V gene TRBV7-2; D unresolved. The sequence was obtained from a human donor with classical Hodgkin lymphoma. This specimen was CD4+ T cells from blood, taken before the fourth cycle of nivolumab. The DNA for the CDR3 is TGTGCCAGCAGCTTAGCTCAGAGCAATCAGCCCCAGCATTTT. It specifies CASSLAQSNQPQHF.